This T cell receptor beta chain was sequenced during a study of cytomegalovirus exposure and HLA in healthy donors. PCR used 60 Vbeta primers and 13 Jbeta primers. The repertoire was sequenced with immunoSEQ multiplex PCR; TCRdb's copy has only in-frame clones and lacks some. The sample's table shows around 140,000 clones. Germline CDR1 and CDR2: GTSNPN and SVGIG (reference sequence). With 5 bases removed from V and 2 bases from J, the gap between germline ends came to 9 bases. The CDR3 covers 12 residues. The clonotype originates from a male donor in good health and CMV-seronegative. V usage is TRBV30 and J usage is TRBJ1-1, with no clear D. The sample taken for sequencing was PBMCs. CDR3 DNA: TGTGCCTGGTCGAGGCCCAACACTGAAGCTTTCTTT. This codes for CAWSRPNTEAFF.